This T cell receptor beta chain stems from a study of vaccination and CD4 T cells after COVID-19. This clonotype came up a few times. Its specificity is not known. Germline CDR1 reads GTSNPN; CDR2 reads SVGIG (reference sequence). The CDR3 consists of 13 residues. Trimming pared 0 bases from V and 5 bases from J, leaving 10 bases between. An Oncomine TCR Beta short-read assay was used to sequence the DNA from cultured CD4+ T cells. Via MiXCR, TCRdb re-called the PCR reads, giving one row per CDR3 protein. This table holds around 18,000 distinct CDR3 sequences, 45% to 60% found once. Regarding treatment: approximately nine-day PBMC culture with coronavirus spike peptide pools or control peptides (ViraFEST assay).

The sequence was collected from a human donor who had recovered from COVID-19. This specimen was CD4+ T cells from blood, cultured in vitro, taken after SARS-CoV-2 vaccination. J is TRBJ1-2 and V is TRBV30, with TRBD1 as a possible D gene (6 bases). CDR3 in DNA: TGTGCCTGGAGTGTCACAGGGTTATATGGCTACACCTTC. Its translation is CAWSVTGLYGYTF.